What follows is one T cell receptor (beta chain) and its context. CDR3 length equals 14 residues. Germline V CDR1 and CDR2: SGHTA, FQGTGA. V lost 1 base and J lost 2, with 7 bases in between. These data originate in a study of T cells after yellow fever vaccination. A universal primer site and UMIs were added as TCR cDNA was made by 5'RACE template switching. In TCRdb, the 5' RACE reads were re-called with MiXCR into one record per CDR3 protein. The table shows hundreds of thousands of distinct CDR3 sequences, with around 20% occurring only once. The chain recombines TRBV7-3 with TRBJ2-3; tentatively, D is TRBD2 (6 bases). Sequenced here: PBMCs, sampled before the yellow fever booster vaccination. This sequence originates from a man aged 18 to 30 who received the YFV17D yellow fever vaccine. As DNA, the CDR3 is TGTGCCAGCAGCTTAAAACTAGCCACAGATACGCAGTATTTT. Protein product: CASSLKLATDTQYF.